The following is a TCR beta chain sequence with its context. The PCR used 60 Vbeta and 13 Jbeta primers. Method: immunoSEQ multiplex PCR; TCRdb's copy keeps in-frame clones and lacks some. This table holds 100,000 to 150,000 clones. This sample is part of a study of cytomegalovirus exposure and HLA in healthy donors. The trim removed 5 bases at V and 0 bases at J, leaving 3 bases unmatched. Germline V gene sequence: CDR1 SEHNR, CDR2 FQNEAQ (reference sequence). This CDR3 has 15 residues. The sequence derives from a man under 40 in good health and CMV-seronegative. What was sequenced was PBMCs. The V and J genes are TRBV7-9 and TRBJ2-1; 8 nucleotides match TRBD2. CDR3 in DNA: TGTGCCAGCAGCCTCCTAGCGGGCTCCTACAATGAGCAGTTCTTC. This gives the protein CASSLLAGSYNEQFF. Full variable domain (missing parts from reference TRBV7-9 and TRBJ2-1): DTGVSQNPRHKITKRGQNVTFRCDPISEHNRLYWYRQTLGQGPEFLTYFQNEAQLEKSRLLSDRFSAERPKGSFSTLEIQRTEQGDSAMYLCASSLLAGSYNEQFFGPGTRLTVL.